These T cell receptor beta chains were read from a single sample in a study of T-cell reconstitution after alpha-beta-depleted transplantation in children. TCRdb passed the PCR reads through MiXCR, listing each CDR3 protein once. This table has about 640,000 distinct CDR3 sequences, about 15% appearing once. Source: PBMCs from the stem cell graft donor, taken from the stem cell graft. The receptor source for this set is a human donor who donated a stem cell graft to a child with acute myeloid leukemia. Each CDR3 is given with its conserved first and last residue. D genes are given only for firm matches. Clone size appears in some rows only: once, few, many, or a class for an expanded clone.

size	V	J	D	DNA	CDR3
many	TRBV5-6	TRBJ2-3	NA	TGTGCCAGCAGCTCCGATCGGGTCAGGGTAGATACGCAGTATTTT	CASSSDRVRVDTQYF
many	TRBV20-1	TRBJ2-3	NA	TGCAGTGCTAGAGATCCCCGCGAGGGCCGCACAGATACGCAGTATTTT	CSARDPREGRTDTQYF
few	TRBV5-1	TRBJ1-4	NA	TGCGCCAGCAGCAACGCGGGGGGAACTAATGAAAAACTGTTTTTT	CASSNAGGTNEKLFF
many	TRBV20-1	TRBJ2-3	TRBD2	TGCAGTGCTGGCGGGCAGCGGGGGACCCCGTCAGATACGCAGTATTTT	CSAGGQRGTPSDTQYF
many	TRBV4-2	TRBJ2-2	NA	TGTGCCAGCAGCCAACCCGACTCGACCGGGGAGCTGTTTTTT	CASSQPDSTGELFF
few	TRBV30	TRBJ1-2	NA	TGTGCCTGGGGAAGCGGTACTAACTATGGCTACACCTTC	CAWGSGTNYGYTF
few	TRBV5-1	TRBJ1-2	NA	TGCGCCAGCAGCCCAATCCGAACCCCCTATGGCTACACCTTC	CASSPIRTPYGYTF
few	TRBV25-1	TRBJ1-3	NA	TGTGCCAGCAGTGAATATCCGGGCTCCACCATATATTTT	CASSEYPGSTIYF
NA	TRBV5-1	TRBJ2-1	TRBD2	TGCGCCAGCAGTTACAGCGGGGGGGCCCCAAATGAGCAGTTCTTC	CASSYSGGAPNEQFF
NA	TRBV18	TRBJ1-2	NA	TGTGCCAGCTCAAGAACAGATAACTATGGCTACACCTTC	CASSRTDNYGYTF
NA	TRBV10-1	TRBJ2-5	NA	TGCGCCAGCAGAAGGTCAAAGGTAGAGACCCAGTACTTC	CASRRSKVETQYF
few	TRBV6-2/TRBV6-3	TRBJ1-5	TRBD1	TGTGCCAGCACCGGGACAGGGAGGATAAATCAGCCCCAGCATTTT	CASTGTGRINQPQHF
many	TRBV6-5	TRBJ1-5	NA	TGTGCCAGCAGTTACCCGGGTAACAATCAGCCCCAGCATTTT	CASSYPGNNQPQHF
many	TRBV20-1	TRBJ1-3	TRBD1	TGCAGTGCTCGTAGGGGGACAGTTTGGTCTGGAAACACCATATATTTT	CSARRGTVWSGNTIYF
NA	TRBV7-8	TRBJ2-1	NA	TGTGCCAGCAGCTCTTACGAAGGCAACAATGAGCAGTTCTTC	CASSSYEGNNEQFF
few	TRBV25-1	TRBJ2-5	TRBD2	TGTGCCAGCAGTGATTCACCTAGCGGCTTCCAAGAGACCCAGTACTTC	CASSDSPSGFQETQYF
few	TRBV5-5	TRBJ2-1	TRBD2	TGTGCCAGCAGCCTGGGACTAGCGGGGATAAACGATGAGCAGTTCTTC	CASSLGLAGINDEQFF
many	TRBV20-1	TRBJ2-3	NA	TGCAGTGCAAACCATGGAGCCCTTAGTGGCCCAGATACGCAGTATTTT	CSANHGALSGPDTQYF
few	TRBV5-1	TRBJ2-1	TRBD1	TGCGCCAGCAGCTGGGCCGGGACAGTCTACAATGAGCAGTTCTTC	CASSWAGTVYNEQFF
many	TRBV27	TRBJ1-4	NA	TGTGCCAGCAGTCCGGGGACATCTAAACTGTTTTTT	CASSPGTSKLFF
NA	TRBV20-1	TRBJ2-2	TRBD2	TGCTGCGCTAGAGATCTCAGCGGGGTGGGCACCGGGGAGCTGTTTTTT	CCARDLSGVGTGELFF
many	TRBV27	TRBJ2-7	TRBD2	TGTGCCAGCAGTTTAGCGGGGGGGATCGGCGAGCAGTACTTC	CASSLAGGIGEQYF
many	TRBV20-1	TRBJ2-3	NA	TGCAGTGCTAAGAGGAACGGCAGGTACACAGATACGCAGTATTTT	CSAKRNGRYTDTQYF
many	TRBV5-1	TRBJ1-2	TRBD1	TGCGCCAGCAGCTTAGGCCCCGACAGGGAAGGTTATGGCTACACCTTC	CASSLGPDREGYGYTF
many	TRBV12-3/TRBV12-4	TRBJ2-7	TRBD1	TGTGCCAGCAGTTTAACCCTGGGACAGACCTACGAGCAGTACTTC	CASSLTLGQTYEQYF
many	TRBV7-2	TRBJ2-2	NA	TGTGCCAGCAGCTTACCACTAGACGCCGGGGAGCTGTTTTTT	CASSLPLDAGELFF
NA	TRBV7-9	TRBJ1-5	NA	TGTGCCAGCCATACGGGGGGGAGCAATCAGCCCCAGCATTTT	CASHTGGSNQPQHF
few	TRBV7-6	TRBJ1-3	NA	TGTGCCAGCAGCCAAGCAAGAGGGGCTGGAAACACCATATATTTT	CASSQARGAGNTIYF
NA	TRBV20-1	TRBJ1-1	TRBD1	TGCAGCCTGACGAACAGGGGGAACACTGAAGCTTTCTTT	CSLTNRGNTEAFF
many	TRBV6-5	TRBJ1-2	TRBD1	TGTGCCAGCAGTTATTACAGGGGGCCAGGGGATGGCTACACCTTC	CASSYYRGPGDGYTF
many	TRBV5-1	TRBJ2-6	NA	TGCGCCAGCAGCTTCACCTCTGGGGCCAACGTCCTGACTTTC	CASSFTSGANVLTF
many	TRBV6-5	TRBJ2-1	NA	TGTGCCAGCAGTTCACAGAGCTCCTACAATGAGCAGTTCTTC	CASSSQSSYNEQFF
many	TRBV29-1	TRBJ1-1	NA	TGCAGCGTTGTTAGCACTGAAGCTTTCTTT	CSVVSTEAFF
many	TRBV29-1	TRBJ2-7	TRBD2	TGCAGCGTCGAGCGGGGCCGAGGGGACGAGCAGTACTTC	CSVERGRGDEQYF
NA	TRBV10-3	TRBJ2-3	TRBD2	TGTGCCATCAGTGAGTCGAGAATAGCGGGGGTCGCAGATACGCAGTATTTT	CAISESRIAGVADTQYF
few	TRBV29-1	TRBJ2-1	TRBD2	TGCAGCGTTGAAGATCTAGCGGGGGCCAAGCAGTTCTTC	CSVEDLAGAKQFF
many	TRBV7-3	TRBJ2-7	TRBD1	TGTGCCAGCAGCGCCACCGGGACAGGTACCTACGAGCAGTACTTC	CASSATGTGTYEQYF
NA	TRBV12-3/TRBV12-4	TRBJ1-1	NA	TGTGCCAGCAGTTCCCGACGACAGACGGCCACTGAAGCTTTCTTT	CASSSRRQTATEAFF
many	TRBV5-4	TRBJ1-2	NA	TGTGCCAGCAGCCCTTGGAGGGGGAACTATGGCTACACCTTC	CASSPWRGNYGYTF
many	TRBV12-3/TRBV12-4	TRBJ2-1	NA	TGTGCCAGCAGTTTCCTAGTCTTTTATGAGCAGTTCTTC	CASSFLVFYEQFF
NA	TRBV25-1	TRBJ1-1	TRBD1	TGTGCCAGCAGACGGACAGGGGGGAGGACTGAAGCTTTCTTT	CASRRTGGRTEAFF
few	TRBV12-3/TRBV12-4	TRBJ2-1	NA	TGTGCCAGCAGTTTAGCGCGGCTAGAACGATTCCTGAACAATGAGCAGTTCTTC	CASSLARLERFLNNEQFF
many	TRBV28	TRBJ1-5	NA	TGTGCCAGCAGTTTAGGGGGGGAAGTTCAGCCCCAGCATTTT	CASSLGGEVQPQHF
many	TRBV29-1	TRBJ1-1	NA	TGCAGCGTTCTAAAGGGCAGACACACTGAAGCTTTCTTT	CSVLKGRHTEAFF
NA	TRBV15	TRBJ2-2	NA	TGTGCCACCAGCAGAGATCTAGGCAAGCGGAAGACCGGGGAGCTGTTTTTT	CATSRDLGKRKTGELFF
few	TRBV7-9	TRBJ2-1	NA	TGTGCCAGCAGCTTTAGTTCTGGGCACATATACAATGAGCAGTTCTTC	CASSFSSGHIYNEQFF
NA	TRBV27	TRBJ2-3	NA	TGTGCCAGCAGTTTAGTCGATCCGGGGGGCCGGGGAGATACGCAGTATTTT	CASSLVDPGGRGDTQYF
few	TRBV6-5	TRBJ1-2	NA	TGTGCCAGCAGTTACGCACAGCCGCAGGTCAGGGACTATGGCTACACCTTC	CASSYAQPQVRDYGYTF
NA	TRBV9	TRBJ2-3	TRBD2	TGTGCCAGCAGCGTAGTTGCGGGGGGGGATACGCAGTATTTT	CASSVVAGGDTQYF
many	TRBV12-3/TRBV12-4	TRBJ2-1	NA	TGTGCCAGCAGGCCCCAGAACAATGAGCAGTTCTTC	CASRPQNNEQFF
many	TRBV20-1	TRBJ1-4	NA	TGCAGTGCTGAGGGGGGGGCGAAGGAAAAACTGTTTTTT	CSAEGGAKEKLFF
many	TRBV20-1	TRBJ2-7	TRBD1	TGCAGTGCTAGAAGCGGGACAGGGGAGTGGGAGCGGCCCTACGAGCAGTACTTC	CSARSGTGEWERPYEQYF